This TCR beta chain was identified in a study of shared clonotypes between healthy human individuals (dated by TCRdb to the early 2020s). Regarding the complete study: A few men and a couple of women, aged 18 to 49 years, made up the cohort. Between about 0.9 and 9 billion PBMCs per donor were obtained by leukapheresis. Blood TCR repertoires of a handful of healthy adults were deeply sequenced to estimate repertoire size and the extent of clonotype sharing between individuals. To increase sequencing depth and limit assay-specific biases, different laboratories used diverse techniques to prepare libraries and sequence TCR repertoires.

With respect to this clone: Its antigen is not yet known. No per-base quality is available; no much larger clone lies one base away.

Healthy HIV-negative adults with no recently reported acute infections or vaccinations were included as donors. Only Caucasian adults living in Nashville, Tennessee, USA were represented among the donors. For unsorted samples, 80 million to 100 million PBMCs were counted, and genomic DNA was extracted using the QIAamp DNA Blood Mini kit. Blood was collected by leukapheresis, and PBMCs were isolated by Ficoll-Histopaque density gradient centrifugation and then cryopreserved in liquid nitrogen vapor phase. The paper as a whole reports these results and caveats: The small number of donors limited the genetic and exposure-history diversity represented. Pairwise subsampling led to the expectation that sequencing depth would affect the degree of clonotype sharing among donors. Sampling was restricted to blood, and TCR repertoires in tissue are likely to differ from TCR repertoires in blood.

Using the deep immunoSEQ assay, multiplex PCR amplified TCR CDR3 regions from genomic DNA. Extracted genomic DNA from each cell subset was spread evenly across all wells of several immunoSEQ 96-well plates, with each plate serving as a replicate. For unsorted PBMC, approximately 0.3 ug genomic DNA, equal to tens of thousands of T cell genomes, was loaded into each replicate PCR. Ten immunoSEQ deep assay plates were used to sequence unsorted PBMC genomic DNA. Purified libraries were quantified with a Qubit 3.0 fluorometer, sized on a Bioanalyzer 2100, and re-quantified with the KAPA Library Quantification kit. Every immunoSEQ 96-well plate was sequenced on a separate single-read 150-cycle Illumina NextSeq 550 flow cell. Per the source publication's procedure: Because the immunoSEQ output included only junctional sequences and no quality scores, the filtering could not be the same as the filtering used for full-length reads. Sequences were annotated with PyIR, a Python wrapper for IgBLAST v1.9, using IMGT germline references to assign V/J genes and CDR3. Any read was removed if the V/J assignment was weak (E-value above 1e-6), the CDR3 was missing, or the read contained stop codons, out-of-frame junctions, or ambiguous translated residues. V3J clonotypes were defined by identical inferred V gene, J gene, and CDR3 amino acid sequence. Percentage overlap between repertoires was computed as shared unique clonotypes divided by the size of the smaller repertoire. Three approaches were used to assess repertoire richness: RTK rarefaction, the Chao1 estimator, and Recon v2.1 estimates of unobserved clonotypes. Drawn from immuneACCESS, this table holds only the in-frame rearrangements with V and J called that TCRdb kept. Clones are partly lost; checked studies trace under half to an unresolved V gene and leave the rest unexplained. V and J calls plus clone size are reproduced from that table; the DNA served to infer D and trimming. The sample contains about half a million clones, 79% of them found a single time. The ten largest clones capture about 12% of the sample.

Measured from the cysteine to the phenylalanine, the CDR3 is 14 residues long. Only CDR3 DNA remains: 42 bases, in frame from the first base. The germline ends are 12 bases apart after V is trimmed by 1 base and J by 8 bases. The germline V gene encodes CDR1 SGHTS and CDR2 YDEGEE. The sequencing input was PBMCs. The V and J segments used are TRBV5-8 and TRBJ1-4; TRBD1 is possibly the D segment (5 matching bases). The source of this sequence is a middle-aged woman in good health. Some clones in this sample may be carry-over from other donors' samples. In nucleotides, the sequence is TGTGCCAGCAGCTTGAGGCCCGGGGGAGAAAAACTGTTTTTT. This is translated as CASSLRPGGEKLFF.